The 18 T cell receptor beta chains presented below share a single source sample, sequenced in a study of blood T cell repertoires in COVID-19 (dated by TCRdb to the early 2020s). Libraries were prepared through the immunoSEQ multiplex PCR assay. Here the immuneACCESS table is served through TCRdb, limited to in-frame sequences with V and J called. Missing clones are a known gap in these copies; in checked studies unresolved V genes cover under half, and the rest lacks a known reason. The sample table records about 370,000 clones; 75% to 90% of these occur just once. The top ten constitute over 0.95% of the sample. The sample comprised PBMCs or T cells enriched from blood (not recorded which). Every receptor here comes from a young man who had recovered from COVID-19.

V is TRBV9 and J is TRBJ2-5, with 7 bases matching TRBD2. The CDR3 consists of 15 residues. Trimming at V came to 4 bases and at J to 3 bases, leaving 9 bases not matched to a gene. Germline-derived CDR1 and CDR2 are SGDLS and YYNGEE. This CDR3 is CASSRQRGLEETQYF. CDR3 DNA sequence: TGTGCCAGCAGCAGACAGCGGGGTTTAGAAGAGACCCAGTACTTC.

CDR3 sequence reads: CAISGDGGGSNQPQHF. CDR3 DNA sequence: TGTGCCATCAGTGGGGATGGGGGAGGTAGCAATCAGCCCCAGCATTTT. The genes are TRBV10-3 and TRBJ1-5, with a tentative D call TRBD1 (5 bases). Trimming stripped 4 bases from V and 0 bases from J, with 13 bases between. The CDR3 spans 16 residues. From germline, CDR1 is ENHRY and CDR2 SYGVKD.

The CDR3 spells CASSFSGVRYGYTF. DNA for the CDR3: TGTGCCAGCAGCTTCTCGGGGGTTCGCTATGGCTACACCTTC. The V call is TRBV11-2, the J call TRBJ1-2, with a weak D call TRBD1 (5 bases). This CDR3 spans 14 amino acids. Trimming took 3 bases from V and 4 from J, leaving 12 bases between them. The germline CDR1 and CDR2 sequences are SGHAT and FQNNGV.

The chain is built from TRBV19 and TRBJ1-5; possibly TRBD1 for D (6 bases). From germline, CDR1 is LNHDA and CDR2 SQIVND (reference sequence). The CDR3 has 16 residues. The V gene lost 7 bases and the J gene lost 3 bases, with 19 bases spanning the gap. In nucleotides, the CDR3 is TGTGCCAGTACAAACGAACCCGGACAGCCCAATCAGCCCCAGCATTTT. Amino acid sequence: CASTNEPGQPNQPQHF. Full variable domain (rest looked up from reference TRBV19 and TRBJ1-5): DGGITQSPKYLFRKEGQNVTLSCEQNLNHDAMYWYRQDPGQGLRLIYYSQIVNDFQKGDIAEGYSVSREKKESFPLTVTSAQKNPTAFYLCASTNEPGQPNQPQHFGDGTRLSIL.

The chain couples TRBV9 to TRBJ1-3, with TRBD1 as a possible D gene (6 bases). With 0 bases removed from V and 7 bases from J, the gap between germline ends came to 11 bases. CDR3 length equals 14 residues. CDR1 and CDR2 (germline): SGDLS, YYNGEE. CDR3 DNA: TGTGCCAGCAGCGTAGGAGGGGGGGTGAACACCATATATTTT. Encoded protein: CASSVGGGVNTIYF.

This clone has more than one count but fewer than ten. The rearrangement joins TRBV7-8 to TRBJ1-2, with a possible D match to TRBD1 (5 bases). The V gene lost 1 base and the J gene lost 2 bases, with 17 bases spanning the gap. Germline-derived CDR1 and CDR2 are SGHVS and FQNEAQ. The CDR3 runs 17 residues. The CDR3 sequence is CASSLDALGRANYGYTF. In DNA, the CDR3 is TGTGCCAGCAGCTTAGACGCGTTAGGCAGGGCCAACTATGGCTACACCTTC.

This chain uses TRBV6-5 with TRBJ1-6; TRBD1 matches at 9 bases. CDR1 and CDR2 (germline): MNHEY, SVGAGI. The CDR3 extends over 15 amino acids. Losses at the gene ends were 4 bases for V and 7 bases for J; bases not matched to a gene: 5. The CDR3 nucleotides read TGTGCCAGCAGTTCTAATACAGGGGGCAATTCACCCCTCCACTTT. It translates to CASSSNTGGNSPLHF.

The V and J genes are TRBV5-4 and TRBJ1-2; 8 nucleotides match TRBD1. The CDR3 is 13 residues long. In germline, CDR1 is SGHNT, CDR2 YYREEE (reference sequence). V shed 4 bases, J shed 3 bases, and the junction held 2 bases outside the gene matches. DNA of the CDR3: TGTGCCAGCAGCCCGGACAGGGACTATGGCTACACCTTC. It codes for CASSPDRDYGYTF.

The chain carries TRBV7-2 and TRBJ2-3; D remains ambiguous. V lost 4 bases, J lost 6 bases, and 14 bases lay in between. This CDR3 comprises 14 residues. Germline V CDR1 and CDR2: SGHTA, FQGNSA. For the CDR3, the DNA is TGTGCCAGCAGCTCTCAAGCAATGATGGATACGCAGTATTTT. Amino acid sequence: CASSSQAMMDTQYF.

The chain combines TRBV29-1 with TRBJ2-1; the match to TRBD2 covers 7 bases. The germline V gene encodes CDR1 SQVTM and CDR2 ANQGSEA. V was clipped by 5 bases and J by 5 bases; unmatched bases: 9. This CDR3 is 14 amino acids long. In DNA, the CDR3 is TGCAGCGTTTTACTAGCGACGTACAACAATGAGCAGTTCTTC. It codes for CSVLLATYNNEQFF.

This chain joins TRBV5-1 and TRBJ2-7, with D possibly TRBD1 on 5 matching bases. Looked up from germline, CDR1 is SGHRS and CDR2 is YFSETQ. The CDR3 spans 14 residues. Trimming took off 2 bases at V and 3 bases at J, with 12 bases between the two ends. CDR3 DNA sequence: TGCGCCAGCAGCTTAGACAGTGGAGTCTACGAGCAGTACTTC. This gives the protein CASSLDSGVYEQYF. Complete variable domain (other parts from reference TRBV5-1 and TRBJ2-7): KAGVTQTPRYLIKTRGQQVTLSCSPISGHRSVSWYQQTPGQGLQFLFEYFSETQRNKGNFPGRFSGRQFSNSRSEMNVSTLELGDSALYLCASSLDSGVYEQYFGPGTRLTVT.

The V call is TRBV28, the J call TRBJ1-2; D is undetermined. CDR1 and CDR2 (germline): MDHEN, SYDVKM. The CDR3 is made up of 14 amino acids. Trimming left V 8 bases short and J 6 bases short, with 19 bases between. CDR3 protein: CASLDVPNENGYTF. CDR3 DNA sequence: TGTGCCAGCCTAGACGTTCCAAATGAAAATGGCTACACCTTC.

This clone is a singleton in its sample. This sequence joins TRBV4-3 and TRBJ2-1; 9 bases agree with TRBD2. The germline V gene has CDR1 LGHNA and CDR2 YSLEER. Germline trimming cut 3 bases from V and 2 bases from J; bases unmatched to any gene: 14. This CDR3 has 19 residues. The CDR3 here is CASSHFSGRASGTYNEQFF. CDR3 sequence (DNA): TGCGCCAGCAGCCACTTTAGCGGGAGAGCTAGCGGAACCTACAATGAGCAGTTCTTC.

The chain recombines TRBV7-2 with TRBJ1-2, with 9 bases matching TRBD1. V dropped 5 bases and J dropped 7; count of bases not matched to a gene: 11. The CDR3 consists of 15 residues. The germline V gene has CDR1 SGHTA and CDR2 FQGNSA. The DNA of the CDR3 is TGTGCCAGCAGCACCCGGACAGGGGAGAAGAGTGGCTACACCTTC. Protein: CASSTRTGEKSGYTF.

The chain joins TRBV30 to TRBJ1-2; D perhaps matches TRBD1 (5 bases). Germline CDR1 is GTSNPN and CDR2 is SVGIG (reference sequence). Trimming removed 8 bases from V and 6 bases from J, with 7 bases in between. This CDR3 comprises 9 residues. Here the CDR3 DNA reads TGTGCCACGACAGATGGCTACACCTTC. Translating gives CATTDGYTF.

This chain uses TRBV30 with TRBJ1-2; D call uncertain. The germline V and J ends were trimmed by 5 bases and 7 bases, with 14 bases remaining between them. The length of the CDR3 is 12 residues. Germline lookup yields CDR1 GTSNPN and CDR2 SVGIG (reference sequence). For the CDR3, the DNA is TGTGCCTGGTCGCGGGGAGGAGGTGGCTACACCTTC. Translation gives CAWSRGGGGYTF.

The rearrangement uses TRBV25-1 and TRBJ2-1, with TRBD2 matching over 11 bases. The germline gives CDR1 MGHDK, CDR2 SYGVNS. This CDR3 has 17 residues. The V segment lost 3 bases and the J segment 2 bases; nucleotides outside the gene matches: 6. The CDR3, as DNA: TGTGCCAGCAGTGAGATAGCGGGAGGGCCTCCCTACAATGAGCAGTTCTTC. The encoded protein is CASSEIAGGPPYNEQFF.

This chain connects TRBV29-1 to TRBJ2-7; 8 nucleotides line up with TRBD2. Germline V gene lookup returns CDR1 SQVTM and CDR2 ANQGSEA. The V gene end was trimmed by 2 bases and the J gene end by 6 bases; junction bases not matched to a gene: 12. The CDR3 spans 15 residues. The CDR3 region has the DNA TGCAGCGTTGAACACCCTCGGGGGGGAGCAAGCGAGCAGTACTTC. This translates into CSVEHPRGGASEQYF.